Detailed here is one T cell receptor beta chain. What it recognizes is unknown. This sample stems from a study of T cell responses to AZD1222 COVID-19 vaccine. Trimming pared 3 bases from V and 7 bases from J, leaving 15 bases between. The germline gives CDR1 MNHEY, CDR2 SMNVEV (reference sequence). The CDR3 length is 14 residues. Profiled with immunoSEQ multiplex PCR; TCRdb holds only in-frame clones, not every one. The data hold around 110,000 clones, with roughly 90% observed a single time. Study-wide findings and caveats: White British ancestry dominated among donors, who included more females, and clonal diversity was possibly underestimated. The study identified only six AZD1222 recipients as seropositive at baseline. CD4 TCRs linked to vaccination spanned spike, dominating at 160-218 and 743-854.

This clonotype originated in an adult in good health. The chain is built from TRBV27 and TRBJ1-2, with D hard to call. Source: peripheral blood, taken on day 0 of AZD1222 vaccination. The CDR3 coding sequence is TGTGCCAGCAGTTTCATCGAGGGTCGGTCTGGCTACACCTTC. It translates to CASSFIEGRSGYTF.